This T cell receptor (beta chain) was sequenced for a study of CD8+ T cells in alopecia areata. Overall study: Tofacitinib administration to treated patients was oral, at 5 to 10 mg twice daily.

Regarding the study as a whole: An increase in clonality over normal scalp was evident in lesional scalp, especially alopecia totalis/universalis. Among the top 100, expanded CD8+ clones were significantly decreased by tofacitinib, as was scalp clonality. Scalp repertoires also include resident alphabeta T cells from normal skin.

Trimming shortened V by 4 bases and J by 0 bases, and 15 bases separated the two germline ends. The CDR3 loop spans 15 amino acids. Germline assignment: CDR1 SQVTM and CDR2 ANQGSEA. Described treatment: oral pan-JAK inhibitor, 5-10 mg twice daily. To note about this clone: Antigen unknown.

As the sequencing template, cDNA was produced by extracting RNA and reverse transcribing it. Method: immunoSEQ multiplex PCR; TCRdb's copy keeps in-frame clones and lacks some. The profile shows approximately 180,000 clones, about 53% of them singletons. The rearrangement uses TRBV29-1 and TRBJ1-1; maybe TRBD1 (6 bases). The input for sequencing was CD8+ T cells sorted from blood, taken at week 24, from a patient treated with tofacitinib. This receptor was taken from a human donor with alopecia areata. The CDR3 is CSVGRTENMNTEAFF. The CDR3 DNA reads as TGCAGCGTTGGAAGGACAGAGAACATGAACACTGAAGCTTTCTTT.